Each of the 9 T cell receptor beta chains below was sequenced from the same sample in a study of PD-1 blockade in classical Hodgkin lymphoma. In every patient, relapse followed autologous stem cell transplantation, while exposure to brentuximab vedotin differed. Sequencing was performed with immunoSEQ multiplex PCR; in TCRdb, only in-frame clones are kept and a portion is missing. The sample records around 66,000 clones, about two thirds being singletons. Sequencing used peripheral blood mononuclear cells (PBMCs), obtained before the second cycle of nivolumab. Receptors were obtained from a human donor with classical Hodgkin lymphoma.

The rearrangement links TRBV4-1 to TRBJ2-1; 7 bases line up with TRBD2. The CDR3 has 17 residues. The J segment lost 7 bases and the V segment lost 0 bases, leaving 12 bases of the junction unmatched. Germline CDR1 MGHRA, CDR2 YSYEKL. The CDR3 region has the DNA TGCGCCAGCAGCCAAGATCGAGGGAGGGAGTTTCAGAATGAGCAGTTCTTC. Translation: CASSQDRGREFQNEQFF.

The V and J genes are TRBV6-5 and TRBJ1-2, with 10 nucleotides matching TRBD1. The length of the CDR3 is 16 residues. Trimming removed 0 bases from V and 9 bases from J; junction bases left unmatched: 10. Germline V gives CDR1 MNHEY, CDR2 SVGAGI. The CDR3 DNA sequence: TGTGCCAGCAGTTACTCGATAGGGGACAGGGGTGCGAGCTACACCTTC. Translating gives CASSYSIGDRGASYTF.

This sequence joins TRBV4-1 and TRBJ2-7; 7 bases map to TRBD2. Germline V gene data show CDR1 as MGHRA and CDR2 as YSYEKL. The CDR3 runs to 15 residues. Trimming removed 0 bases from V and 2 bases from J; junction bases left unmatched: 4. Written as DNA, the CDR3 is TGCGCCAGCAGCCAAGATCGGGCGGGAGCCTACGAGCAGTACTTC. Amino acid sequence: CASSQDRAGAYEQYF.

This rearrangement joins TRBV6-1 to TRBJ2-7; D possibly corresponds to TRBD2 (6 bases). CDR1 MNHNS and CDR2 SASEGT come from the germline V gene. The V end was cut by 8 bases, the J end by 2 bases, with 13 bases between. CDR3 length: 13 residues. The CDR3 sequence: CASRDFATYEQYF. CDR3 DNA sequence: TGTGCCAGCCGGGACTTCGCCACCTACGAGCAGTACTTC.

V gene TRBV5-1 combines with J gene TRBJ1-2; no reliable D call. CDR3 length equals 11 residues. In germline, CDR1 is SGHRS, CDR2 YFSETQ. V was pared by 5 bases and J by 6 bases, with 8 bases between. The CDR3 loop is CASRALDGYTF. The CDR3, as DNA: TGCGCCAGCAGGGCCTTAGATGGCTACACCTTC.

The J gene is TRBJ1-1, the V gene TRBV7-9; D is unclear. Trimming removed 0 bases from V and 1 base from J, with 6 bases in between. The germline V gene encodes CDR1 SEHNR and CDR2 FQNEAQ (reference sequence). CDR3 length: 14 amino acids. This chain's CDR3 is CASSLAAANTEAFF. The CDR3 coding sequence is TGTGCCAGCAGCTTAGCGGCCGCGAACACTGAAGCTTTCTTT.

The rearrangement links TRBV2 to TRBJ2-1; perhaps TRBD1 as D (6 bases). The CDR3 runs to 18 residues. V was trimmed by 6 bases and J by 5 bases, leaving 26 bases between them. The germline gives CDR1 SNHLY, CDR2 FYNNEI. This CDR3 reads CASSAKHVRQGSNNEQFF. CDR3 in DNA: TGTGCCAGCAGCGCAAAGCACGTCCGGCAGGGGTCAAACAATGAGCAGTTCTTC. The complete variable domain, with remaining parts taken from reference TRBV2 and TRBJ2-1, reads EPEVTQTPSHQVTQMGQEVILRCVPISNHLYFYWYRQILGQKVEFLVSFYNNEISEKSEIFDDQFSVERPDGSNFTLKIRSTKLEDSAMYFCASSAKHVRQGSNNEQFFGPGTRLTVL.

Details on this clone: The same CDR3 can be traced to other DNA sequences in this sample. The V and J genes are TRBV30 and TRBJ2-7; TRBD1 or TRBD2 may be the D gene (5 bases each). CDR3 size: 13 residues. Trimming pared 0 bases from V and 0 bases from J, leaving 6 bases between. Germline V gene data show CDR1 as GTSNPN and CDR2 as SVGIG (reference sequence). This chain's CDR3 is CAWSVGDSYEQYF. For the CDR3, the DNA is TGTGCCTGGAGTGTGGGGGACTCCTACGAGCAGTACTTC. Looking up the rest from reference TRBV30 and TRBJ2-7 gives the full variable domain: SQTIHQWPATLVQPVGSPLSLECTVEGTSNPNLYWYRQAAGRGLQLLFYSVGIGQISSEVPQNLSASRPQDRQFILSSKKLLLSDSGFYLCAWSVGDSYEQYFGPGTRLTVT.

V is TRBV11-1 and J is TRBJ1-1; the D is unclear. Germline V gene sequence: CDR1 SGHAT, CDR2 FQDESV (reference sequence). V lost 5 bases to trimming and J lost 10 bases, with 14 bases between them. The CDR3 is 12 residues long. For the CDR3, the DNA is TGTGCCAGCAGCAGGGAGGCGGGTGGAGCTTTCTTT. It encodes CASSREAGGAFF.